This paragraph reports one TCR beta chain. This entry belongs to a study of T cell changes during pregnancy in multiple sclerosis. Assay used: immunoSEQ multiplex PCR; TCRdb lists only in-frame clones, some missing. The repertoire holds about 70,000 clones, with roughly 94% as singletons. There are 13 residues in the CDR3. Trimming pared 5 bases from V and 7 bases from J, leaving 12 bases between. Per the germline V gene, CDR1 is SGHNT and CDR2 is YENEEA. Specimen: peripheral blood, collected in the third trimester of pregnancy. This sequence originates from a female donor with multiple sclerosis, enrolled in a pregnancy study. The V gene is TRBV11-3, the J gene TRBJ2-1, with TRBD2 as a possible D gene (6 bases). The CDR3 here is CASSPRDSNEQFF. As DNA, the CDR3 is TGTGCCAGCAGCCCTCGGGACTCAAATGAGCAGTTCTTC.